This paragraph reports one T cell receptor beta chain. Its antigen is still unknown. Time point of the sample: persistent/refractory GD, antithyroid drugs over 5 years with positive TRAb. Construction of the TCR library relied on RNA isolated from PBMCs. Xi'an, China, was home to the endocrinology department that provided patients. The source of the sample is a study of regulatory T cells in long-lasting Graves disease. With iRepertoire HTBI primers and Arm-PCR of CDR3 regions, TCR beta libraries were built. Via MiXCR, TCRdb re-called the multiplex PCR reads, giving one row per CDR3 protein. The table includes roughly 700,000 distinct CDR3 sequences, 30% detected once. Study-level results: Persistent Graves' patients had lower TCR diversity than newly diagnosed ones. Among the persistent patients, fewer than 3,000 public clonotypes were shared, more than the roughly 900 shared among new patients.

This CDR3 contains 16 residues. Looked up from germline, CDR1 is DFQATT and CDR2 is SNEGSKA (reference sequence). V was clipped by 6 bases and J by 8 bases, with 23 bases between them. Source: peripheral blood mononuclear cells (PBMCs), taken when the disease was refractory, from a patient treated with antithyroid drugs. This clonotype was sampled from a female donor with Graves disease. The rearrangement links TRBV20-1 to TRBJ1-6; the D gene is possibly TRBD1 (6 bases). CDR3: CSARNEGDTADSPLHF. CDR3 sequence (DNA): TGCAGTGCAAGGAATGAGGGGGATACTGCTGATTCACCCCTCCACTTT.